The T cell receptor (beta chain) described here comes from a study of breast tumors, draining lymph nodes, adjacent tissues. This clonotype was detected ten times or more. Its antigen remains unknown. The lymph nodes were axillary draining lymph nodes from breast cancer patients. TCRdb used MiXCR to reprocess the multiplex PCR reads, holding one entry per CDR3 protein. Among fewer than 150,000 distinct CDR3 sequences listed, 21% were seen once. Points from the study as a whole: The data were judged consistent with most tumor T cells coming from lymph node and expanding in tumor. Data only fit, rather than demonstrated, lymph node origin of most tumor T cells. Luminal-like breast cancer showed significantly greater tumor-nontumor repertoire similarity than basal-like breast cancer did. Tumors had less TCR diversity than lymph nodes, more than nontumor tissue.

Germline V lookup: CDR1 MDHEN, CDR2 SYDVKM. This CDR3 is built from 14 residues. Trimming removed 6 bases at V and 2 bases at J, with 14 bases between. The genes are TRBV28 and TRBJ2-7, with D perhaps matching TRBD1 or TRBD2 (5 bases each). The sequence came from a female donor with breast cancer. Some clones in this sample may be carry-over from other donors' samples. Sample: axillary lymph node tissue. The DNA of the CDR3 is TGTGCCAGCAGACCCCGGGGCCTTACCTACGAGCAGTACTTC. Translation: CASRPRGLTYEQYF.